The 21 T cell receptor beta chains below were found in one sample sequenced in a study of radiation and T cells in renal cell carcinoma. Assay: immunoSEQ multiplex PCR; the TCRdb copy retains only in-frame clones and omits some. The sample includes about 130,000 clones, about 88% of them seen just once. The time point is: blood 2 weeks post-SBRT. Treatment here: 15 Gy SBRT to primary tumor, nephrectomy 4 weeks later. Source: blood, taken from a patient whose treatment included radiotherapy and nephrectomy. The source of these receptors is a woman between 70 and 85 years old with renal cell carcinoma.

In this sample, this clone turned up once. The J gene is TRBJ2-6, the V gene TRBV5-1, with TRBD2 matching 8 bases. Germline V lookup: CDR1 SGHRS, CDR2 YFSETQ. The CDR3 spans 22 residues. With 2 bases clipped from V and 0 bases from J, the junction kept 19 bases outside the gene matches. Written as DNA, the CDR3 is TGCGCCAGCAGCTTATTACCAGGCAGGAGCTTTAGCGGGGTCTCTGGGGCCAACGTCCTGACTTTC. Translation: CASSLLPGRSFSGVSGANVLTF.

This clone was detected once. The J gene is TRBJ2-5, the V gene TRBV1; the table's D call, TRBD2, has no DNA check behind it. TRBV1 corresponds to a pseudogene. This CDR3 is built from 17 residues. The CDR3 DNA reads TGCACCAGCAGCCAATCCCCGACTAGCGGGGGCGCAGAGACCCAGTACTTC. Residues: CTSSQSPTSGGAETQYF.

J is TRBJ1-4 and V is TRBV5-1; D may be TRBD1 (6 bases). The germline gives CDR1 SGHRS, CDR2 YFSETQ. Trimming took 0 bases from V and 7 from J, leaving 16 bases between them. The CDR3 is made up of 16 amino acids. The CDR3 protein is CASSLGPTGSSEKLFF. CDR3 in DNA: TGCGCCAGCAGCTTGGGCCCAACAGGGTCGAGTGAAAAACTGTTTTTT.

The chain has TRBV19 and TRBJ1-2; weak D call: TRBD1 (5 bases). In germline, CDR1 is LNHDA, CDR2 SQIVND (reference sequence). The CDR3 has 15 amino acids. Trimming cost V 7 bases and J 1 base, with 16 bases left between them. CDR3 coding DNA: TGTGCCAGTACCCTAGGAGGGGTAGATAACTATGGCTACACCTTC. This translates into CASTLGGVDNYGYTF.

The chain has TRBV27 and TRBJ1-6; D remains unclear. The length of the CDR3 is 14 residues. The V and J ends lost 0 bases and 6 bases respectively, with 6 bases between them. Germline V CDR1 and CDR2: MNHEY, SMNVEV (reference sequence). The CDR3 DNA follows: TGTGCCAGCAGTTTATCAGGGTCTAATTCACCCCTCCACTTT. Translating it yields CASSLSGSNSPLHF.

This clone appeared a single time. V and J are TRBV13 and TRBJ1-3, with 8 bases identical to TRBD1. The CDR3 consists of 15 residues. J gave up 0 bases and V 4 bases, and 2 bases lay outside the gene matches. Germline-derived CDR1 and CDR2 are PRHDT and FYEKMQ (reference sequence). The CDR3 DNA follows: TGTGCCAGCAGCTCAGGGGGCACCTCTGGAAACACCATATATTTT. Protein product: CASSSGGTSGNTIYF.

Worth noting for this clone: Different DNA sequences within this sample yield the same CDR3. The chain uses TRBV6-1 and TRBJ2-7; D not certain. V lost 3 bases and J 0 bases, leaving 3 bases between the germline ends. The CDR3 spans 12 residues. CDR1 is MNHNS, CDR2 SASEGT, per germline. The CDR3 coding sequence is TGTGCCAGCAGTGAGAGCTCCTACGAGCAGTACTTC. Its protein product is CASSESSYEQYF.

This chain links TRBV4-2 with TRBJ2-3; 10 bases are shared with TRBD2. Germline V gene sequence: CDR1 LGHNA, CDR2 YNFKEQ. The ends lost 0 bases at V and 6 bases at J; junction bases unmatched: 12. The CDR3 consists of 18 residues. The CDR3 protein is CASSQDWSGGANSDTQYF. Written as DNA, the CDR3 is TGTGCCAGCAGCCAAGATTGGAGCGGGGGGGCCAATTCCGATACGCAGTATTTT.

The rearrangement joins TRBV6-5 to TRBJ1-3; 7 positions match TRBD1. This CDR3 has 13 residues. V was clipped by 6 bases and J by 6 bases; unmatched bases: 5. Germline V gene data show CDR1 as MNHEY and CDR2 as SVGAGI. This CDR3 reads CASRRDRTNTIYF. The CDR3 coding sequence is TGTGCCAGCAGGAGGGACAGAACAAACACCATATATTTT.

This chain joins TRBV30 and TRBJ2-7; 9 nucleotides line up with TRBD1. The germline CDR1 and CDR2 sequences are GTSNPN and SVGIG (reference sequence). The CDR3 runs 12 residues. In DNA, the CDR3 is TGTGCTATGGACAGGGGCCCTTACGAGCAGTACTTC. Translated: CAMDRGPYEQYF.

The chain is built from TRBV21-1 and TRBJ2-1; the table's D call, TRBD2, was not checked against the DNA. TRBV21-1 is termed a pseudogene. This CDR3 has 11 amino acids. The DNA for the CDR3 is TGTGCCAGCGGGGGGGCAGGCGAGCAGTTCTTC. This sequence encodes CASGGAGEQFF.

This chain links TRBV6-1 with TRBJ2-7; 7 nucleotides line up with TRBD1. V was pared by 0 bases and J by 3 bases, with 2 bases of the junction left unmatched. This CDR3 is 14 amino acids long. CDR1 and CDR2 from the germline V gene are MNHNS and SASEGT. CDR3 in DNA: TGTGCCAGCAGTGAAGCTACAGGGGACTACGAGCAGTACTTC. As protein: CASSEATGDYEQYF.

Concerning this clone itself: The junction does not match germline at one end; this may be a read error. The chain employs TRBV20-1 and TRBJ1-1; D remains unclear. CDR1 is DFQATT, CDR2 SNEGSKA, per germline (reference sequence). The CDR3 consists of 11 residues. This chain's CDR3 is CSARGETDAFF. The CDR3 region has the DNA TGCAGTGCTAGAGGTGAAACTGACGCTTTCTTT.

The J gene is TRBJ1-1, the V gene TRBV7-8, with D tentatively TRBD1 (5 bases). Germline assignment: CDR1 SGHVS and CDR2 FQNEAQ. The CDR3 spans 14 residues. V shed 5 bases and J shed 6 bases, with 16 bases lying between them. The CDR3 bases are TGTGCCAGCAGCCCAGATCAGGGAAGAGCTGAAGCTTTCTTT. It codes for CASSPDQGRAEAFF.

The genes are TRBV19 and TRBJ1-5, with 7 bases that match TRBD1. There are 14 residues in the CDR3. Germline V gene data show CDR1 as LNHDA and CDR2 as SQIVND (reference sequence). V dropped 4 bases and J dropped 7; count of bases not matched to a gene: 7. As DNA, the CDR3 is TGTGCCAGTAGTACGACAGGGAGGAAACAGCCCCAGCATTTT. Its translation: CASSTTGRKQPQHF.

Of note for this clone: The sample contains more than one DNA sequence encoding this CDR3. The CDR3 here is CASSPGGNEQFF. CDR3 nucleotides: TGTGCCAGCTCACCTGGGGGGAATGAGCAGTTCTTC. V gene TRBV18 combines with J gene TRBJ2-1; a weak D match, TRBD2 (6 bases). Looked up from germline, CDR1 is KGHSH and CDR2 is LQKENI. The CDR3 is 12 amino acids. The V and J ends lost 3 bases and 7 bases respectively, with 7 bases between them.

Note on this clone: The junction departs from germline at one end; a sequencing error may be responsible. This chain uses TRBV15 with TRBJ1-1; 7 nucleotides match TRBD1. CDR1 is LNHNV, CDR2 YYDKDF, per germline (reference sequence). CDR3 length: 15 residues. This CDR3 is CATGRDQGGNTEAFF. The CDR3 DNA is TGTGCCACCGGCAGAGATCAAGGGGGCAACACTGAAGCTTTCTTT. The full variable domain, with the rest looked up from reference TRBV15 and TRBJ1-1, is DAMVIQNPRYQVTQFGKPVTLSCSQTLNHNVMYWYQQKSSQAPKLLFHYYDKDFNNEADTPDNFQSRRPNTSFCFLDIRSPGLGDTAMYLCATGRDQGGNTEAFFGQGTRLTVV.

The gene calls are TRBV6-5 and TRBJ2-1; D is unclear. The CDR3 consists of 11 residues. Trimming pared 6 bases from V and 8 bases from J, leaving 8 bases between. Per the germline V gene, CDR1 is MNHEY and CDR2 is SVGAGI. In DNA, the CDR3 is TGTGCCAGCAGGGAGAGGCATGAGCAGTTCTTC. Protein: CASRERHEQFF.

This rearrangement joins TRBV6-1 to TRBJ2-3, with D perhaps matching TRBD1 (5 bases). The germline V gene has CDR1 MNHNS and CDR2 SASEGT. V lost 4 bases, J lost 0 bases, and 11 bases lay in between. This CDR3 is built from 15 residues. Here the CDR3 DNA reads TGTGCCAGCAGTGGTACCCGGACAAGCACAGATACGCAGTATTTT. Translation gives CASSGTRTSTDTQYF.

The chain links TRBV28 to TRBJ2-5, with 9 bases that match TRBD1. V trimming: 4 bases; J trimming: 6 bases; junction bases outside the gene matches: 3. The CDR3 consists of 13 residues. Germline CDR1 and CDR2: MDHEN and SYDVKM. This chain's CDR3 is CASSSGQGQTQYF. In DNA, the CDR3 is TGTGCCAGCAGTTCAGGACAGGGGCAGACCCAGTACTTC.

The rearrangement joins TRBV5-6 to TRBJ2-3; a weak D match, TRBD2 (6 bases). The CDR3 runs 16 residues. Between the trimmed V and J ends, which lost 4 bases and 4 bases, there was a span of 19 bases. The germline V gene encodes CDR1 SGHDT and CDR2 YYEEEE. CDR3 nucleotides: TGTGCCAGCAGCCCCCAGGCAGGCGGGGCCCCAGATACGCAGTATTTT. Encoded protein: CASSPQAGGAPDTQYF.